This T cell receptor beta chain was documented in a study of blood T cell repertoires in COVID-19. Study details: Collection of acute and convalescent COVID-19 samples took place in the United States, Italy and Spain. From T cells, B-cell-depleted T cells, or PBMCs came the material, which was cDNA or gDNA.

This clone was observed once. In the study's own analysis: Nucleated cell counts were estimated from reference gene primer amplification. Here immunoSEQ multiplex PCR was the method, and the copy in TCRdb shows in-frame clones only, minus some. The V and J calls and clone size are taken from that table; D and trimming were inferred from the DNA. This table has around 400,000 clones, roughly 86% appearing once. Germline loops: CDR1 LGHDT, CDR2 YNNKEL (reference sequence). The V gene end was trimmed by 4 bases and the J gene end by 4 bases; junction bases not matched to a gene: 11. The CDR3 contains 17 residues. Enrollment of patients from Seattle took place during active infection, with longitudinal follow-up.

The gene calls are TRBV3-1 (or the pseudogene TRBV3-2) and TRBJ1-4, with 8 bases lining up with TRBD1. The clonotype was recovered from a woman aged 25 to 39 with COVID-19, enrolled during active disease. Sequenced input: peripheral blood. DNA of the CDR3: TGTGCCAGCAGCCCTGAAAGAAGGACAGGGCTTAATGAAAAACTGTTTTTT. Translation gives CASSPERRTGLNEKLFF.